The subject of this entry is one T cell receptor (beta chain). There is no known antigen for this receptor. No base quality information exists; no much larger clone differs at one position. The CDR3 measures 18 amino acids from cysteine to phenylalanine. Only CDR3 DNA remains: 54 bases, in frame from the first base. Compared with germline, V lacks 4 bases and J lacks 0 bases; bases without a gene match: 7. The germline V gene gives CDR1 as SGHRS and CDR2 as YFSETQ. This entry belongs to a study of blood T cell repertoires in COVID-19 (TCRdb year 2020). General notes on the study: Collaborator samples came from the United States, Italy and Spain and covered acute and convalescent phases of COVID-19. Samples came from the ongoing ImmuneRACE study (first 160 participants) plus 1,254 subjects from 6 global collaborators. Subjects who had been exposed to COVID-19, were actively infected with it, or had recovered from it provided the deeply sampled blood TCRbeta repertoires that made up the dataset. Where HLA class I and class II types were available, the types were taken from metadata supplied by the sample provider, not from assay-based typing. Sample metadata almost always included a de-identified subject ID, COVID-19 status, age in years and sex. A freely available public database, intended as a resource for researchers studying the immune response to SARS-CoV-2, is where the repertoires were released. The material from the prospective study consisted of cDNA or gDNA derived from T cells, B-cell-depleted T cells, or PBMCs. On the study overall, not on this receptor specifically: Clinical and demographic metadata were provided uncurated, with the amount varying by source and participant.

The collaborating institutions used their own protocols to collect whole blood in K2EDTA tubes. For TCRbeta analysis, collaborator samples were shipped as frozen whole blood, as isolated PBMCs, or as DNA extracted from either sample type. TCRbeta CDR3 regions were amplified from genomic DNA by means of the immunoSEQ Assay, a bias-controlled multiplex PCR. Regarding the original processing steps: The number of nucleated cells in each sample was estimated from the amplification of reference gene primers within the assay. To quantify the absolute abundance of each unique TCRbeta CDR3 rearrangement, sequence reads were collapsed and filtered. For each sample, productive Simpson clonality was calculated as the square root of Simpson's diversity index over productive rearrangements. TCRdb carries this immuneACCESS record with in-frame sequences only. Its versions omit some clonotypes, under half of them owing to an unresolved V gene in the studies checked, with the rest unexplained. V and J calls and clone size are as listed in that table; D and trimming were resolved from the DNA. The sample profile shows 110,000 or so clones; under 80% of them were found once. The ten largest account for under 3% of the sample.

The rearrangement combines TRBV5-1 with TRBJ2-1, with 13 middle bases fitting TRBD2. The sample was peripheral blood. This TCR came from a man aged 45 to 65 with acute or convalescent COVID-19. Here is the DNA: TGCGCCAGCAGCGGGACTAGCGGGGCGAAGCTCTCCTACAATGAGCAGTTCTTC. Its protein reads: CASSGTSGAKLSYNEQFF. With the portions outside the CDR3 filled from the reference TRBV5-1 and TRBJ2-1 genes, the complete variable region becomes KAGVTQTPRYLIKTRGQQVTLSCSPISGHRSVSWYQQTPGQGLQFLFEYFSETQRNKGNFPGRFSGRQFSNSRSEMNVSTLELGDSALYLCASSGTSGAKLSYNEQFFGPGTRLTVL.